This T cell receptor (beta chain) was identified in a study of spatial heterogeneity in lung cancer. Across the study: More beta-chain than alpha-chain sequences were consistently detected.

This clonotype appeared many times. V shed 6 bases and J 3 bases; nucleotides not matched to a gene: 9. There are 16 residues in the CDR3. The germline V gene has CDR1 ENHRY and CDR2 SYGVKD. A unique molecular identifier was attached to every TCR cDNA molecule. TCRdb analysed the 5' RACE reads with MiXCR anew, one entry per CDR3 protein. This sample carries about 8,400 distinct CDR3 sequences, more than 7.5% of them seen once, and the ten largest clones take around 25%. As to time point: sample taken at primary tumor resection. The 65 or so donors had untreated early-stage non-small cell lung cancer. Without sorting, whole RNA was sequenced from tumor, nontumor lung or frozen PBMC.

Sequenced material: normal lung tissue next to the tumor, taken at surgery. This chain connects TRBV10-3 to TRBJ2-7, with TRBD2 matching over 12 bases. The TCR sequence derives from a male donor with early-stage non-small cell lung cancer. The CDR3 nucleotides are TGTGCCATCAGGGAGACTAGCGGGAGAGGGGGCTACGAGCAGTACTTC. It specifies CAIRETSGRGGYEQYF.